Presented here are 15 T cell receptor beta chains from one specimen sequenced in a study of blood T cells in healthy people across ages. Sample-barcoded 5' priming and a J-beta primer mix drove a second PCR of about 7 to 11 cycles. One entry per CDR3 protein, called by TCRdb with MiXCR from the 5' RACE reads. The top ten clones hold roughly 20% of a sample with about 780,000 distinct CDR3 sequences, about 42% of them seen once. Sequencing was carried out using blood. All receptors come from a man older than 75 in good health.

This clonotype has a handful of counts. The V call is TRBV29-1, the J call TRBJ2-1, with TRBD1 as a possible D gene (6 bases). This CDR3 has 12 amino acids. Trimming shortened V by 7 bases and J by 7 bases, and 14 bases separated the two germline ends. Germline values: CDR1 SQVTM, CDR2 ANQGSEA. The CDR3 DNA reads as TGCAGCGCCACTAGGGGGTCAAATGAGCAGTTCTTC. Residues: CSATRGSNEQFF.

V is TRBV10-3 and J is TRBJ1-4, with D uncertain. Trimming left V 4 bases short and J 8 bases short, with 17 bases between. Germline values: CDR1 ENHRY, CDR2 SYGVKD. This CDR3 comprises 15 residues. CDR3 in amino acids: CAISGSRGEEEKLFF. DNA of the CDR3: TGTGCCATCAGTGGGTCACGGGGAGAGGAGGAAAAACTGTTTTTT.

The chain's CDR3 is CASSHIAVRAGTGELFF. The CDR3 DNA follows: TGTGCCAGCAGCCACATAGCTGTGAGGGCGGGCACCGGGGAGCTGTTTTTT. The gene calls are TRBV7-2 and TRBJ2-2, with D possibly matching TRBD2 (5 bases). The CDR3 has 17 residues. Trimming pared 5 bases from V and 4 bases from J, leaving 20 bases between. CDR1 SGHTA and CDR2 FQGNSA come from the germline V gene.

The chain employs TRBV5-6 and TRBJ2-1; 9 nucleotides line up with TRBD2. The CDR3 consists of 15 residues. The V segment lost 4 bases and the J segment 6 bases; nucleotides outside the gene matches: 8. Germline assignment: CDR1 SGHDT and CDR2 YYEEEE. The CDR3 loop reads CASSGVAGDGNEQFF. The CDR3 DNA is TGTGCCAGCAGCGGCGTAGCGGGAGATGGCAATGAGCAGTTCTTC.

This sequence joins TRBV7-3 and TRBJ1-1; D is unclear. Germline V CDR1 and CDR2: SGHTA, FQGTGA. Between the trimmed V and J ends, which lost 1 base and 1 base, there was a span of 10 bases. This CDR3 comprises 15 residues. Here the CDR3 reads CASSLNARTNTEAFF. CDR3 bases: TGTGCCAGCAGCTTAAATGCGAGGACGAACACTGAAGCTTTCTTT.

Many counts were recorded for this clonotype. J is TRBJ2-5 and V is TRBV20-1; 7 bases map to TRBD2. CDR1 and CDR2 (germline): DFQATT, SNEGSKA (reference sequence). The CDR3 sequence is 13 residues long. Trimming cost V 5 bases and J 3 bases; bases outside gene matches: 6. The CDR3 here is CSAGGGGEETQYF. The DNA for the CDR3 is TGCAGTGCTGGGGGGGGAGGGGAAGAGACCCAGTACTTC.

The V gene is TRBV5-1, the J gene TRBJ2-7; the match to TRBD1 covers 9 bases. CDR3 length equals 19 residues. CDR1 SGHRS and CDR2 YFSETQ come from the germline V gene. Germline trimming cut 0 bases from V and 9 bases from J; bases unmatched to any gene: 22. CDR3 in DNA: TGCGCCAGCAGCTTGGTACCGGGACAGGGCCAACAATTCGCATTGCGGCAGTACTTC. Translating gives CASSLVPGQGQQFALRQYF.

This chain uses TRBV29-1 with TRBJ2-7; D gene unclear. V gave up 4 bases and J gave up 3 bases, with 10 bases separating them. CDR3 length: 12 amino acids. Germline CDR1 reads SQVTM; CDR2 reads ANQGSEA. CDR3 DNA sequence: TGCAGCGTTGCCCCCAGTCACTACGAGCAGTACTTC. Amino acids: CSVAPSHYEQYF.

This chain links TRBV20-1 with TRBJ2-7; 9 positions agree with TRBD2. V lost 3 bases and J lost 2; bases outside the gene matches: 5. The CDR3 totals 14 residues. Germline-derived CDR1 and CDR2 are DFQATT and SNEGSKA (reference sequence). CDR3 sequence (DNA): TGCAGTGCTAGTAAGCAGCGGGAGGCCTACGAGCAGTACTTC. Amino acids: CSASKQREAYEQYF.

This clonotype was observed many times. The chain combines TRBV7-2 with TRBJ2-7; no clear D gene. With 6 bases removed from V and 0 bases from J, the gap between germline ends came to 12 bases. Germline CDR1 is SGHTA and CDR2 is FQGNSA. This CDR3 spans 14 amino acids. For the CDR3, the DNA is TGTGCCAGCAGATTAAATGCTTTCTCCTACGAGCAGTACTTC. This translates into CASRLNAFSYEQYF.

This clonotype was recorded a few times. The chain has TRBV12-3 or TRBV12-4 and TRBJ2-2, with D uncertain. The V end lost 5 bases, the J end lost 6 bases, and 16 bases lay between the germline ends. CDR3 length equals 15 residues. The chain's CDR3 is CASSPRPGRPGELFF. The CDR3 nucleotides are TGTGCCAGCAGTCCGAGACCCGGGCGACCCGGGGAGCTGTTTTTT.

The chain carries TRBV5-6 and TRBJ2-1; 7 nucleotides agree with TRBD2. The germline V gene encodes CDR1 SGHDT and CDR2 YYEEEE. CDR3 length: 16 residues. V shed 3 bases and J 8 bases; nucleotides not matched to a gene: 14. Here the CDR3 DNA reads TGTGCCAGCAGCTGGGGCGGACTAGGCCCTTGGGATGAGCAGTTCTTC. It encodes CASSWGGLGPWDEQFF.

This chain joins TRBV20-1 and TRBJ1-5; the D is unclear. The CDR3 sequence is 17 residues long. Between the trimmed V and J ends, which lost 0 bases and 3 bases, there was a span of 18 bases. Germline-derived CDR1 and CDR2 are DFQATT and SNEGSKA (reference sequence). CDR3 bases: TGCAGTGCTAGAGACTCGACCAAACCTGCCCTCAATCAGCCCCAGCATTTT. It encodes CSARDSTKPALNQPQHF.

The rearrangement uses TRBV27 and TRBJ2-1, with D possibly matching TRBD2 (6 bases). Trimming removed 0 bases from V and 7 bases from J, with 16 bases in between. The CDR3 covers 16 residues. CDR1 is MNHEY, CDR2 SMNVEV, per germline (reference sequence). CDR3 loop: CASSLSWGEGVNEQFF. CDR3 sequence (DNA): TGTGCCAGCAGTTTATCGTGGGGGGAAGGGGTAAATGAGCAGTTCTTC.

V gene TRBV6-5 combines with J gene TRBJ2-3; 12 nucleotides line up with TRBD2. CDR3 length equals 20 residues. Losses at the gene ends were 1 base for V and 1 base for J; bases not matched to a gene: 12. Germline lookup yields CDR1 MNHEY and CDR2 SVGAGI. The CDR3 sequence is CASSYYTKGGLAGRTDTQYF. CDR3 DNA: TGTGCCAGCAGTTACTACACCAAGGGTGGACTAGCGGGACGCACAGATACGCAGTATTTT.